The 24 T cell receptor beta chains below all came from one sample that was sequenced in a study of cytomegalovirus exposure and HLA in healthy donors. Use of 60 Vbeta and 13 Jbeta primers characterized the PCR. Data came from immunoSEQ multiplex PCR; TCRdb stores just in-frame clones and leaves some out. Here the sample table reports roughly 80,000 clones. The sample was PBMCs. These receptors originate from a man in his forties or fifties in good health and CMV-seropositive.

The rearrangement joins TRBV5-6 to TRBJ2-4; TRBD2 might be the D (6 bases). The CDR3 is 14 amino acids. Looked up from germline, CDR1 is SGHDT and CDR2 is YYEEEE. V shed 2 bases and J shed 3 bases, with 9 bases lying between them. The CDR3 DNA reads as TGTGCCAGCAGCTTCGGGACTCTCAAAAACATTCAGTACTTC. This encodes CASSFGTLKNIQYF.

V gene TRBV7-9 combines with J gene TRBJ2-7, with D unclear. Germline V gene lookup returns CDR1 SEHNR and CDR2 FQNEAQ (reference sequence). Trimming stripped 1 base from V and 4 bases from J, with 5 bases between. The CDR3 has 12 residues. CDR3 sequence reads: CASSLVRYEQYF. The CDR3 DNA is TGTGCCAGCAGCTTAGTACGGTACGAGCAGTACTTC.

The chain has TRBV6-1 and TRBJ1-2; maybe TRBD1 (6 bases). The germline V and J ends were trimmed by 3 bases and 4 bases, with 15 bases remaining between them. CDR3 size: 15 residues. Germline-derived CDR1 and CDR2 are MNHNS and SASEGT. CDR3 nucleotides: TGTGCCAGCAGTGAGTCGACAGGATGGATCTATGGCTACACCTTC. This encodes CASSESTGWIYGYTF.

The J gene is TRBJ2-5, the V gene TRBV30, with a weak D call TRBD1 (6 bases). V shed 5 bases and J shed 5 bases, with 12 bases lying between them. Germline V gives CDR1 GTSNPN, CDR2 SVGIG (reference sequence). This CDR3 has 12 amino acids. CDR3 region: CAWATGSETQYF. The CDR3, as DNA: TGTGCCTGGGCGACAGGTAGCGAGACCCAGTACTTC.

This chain uses TRBV2 with TRBJ1-1; a weak D match, TRBD1 (5 bases). Germline CDR1 SNHLY, CDR2 FYNNEI. The CDR3 length is 11 residues. Trimming removed 7 bases from V and 8 bases from J, with 11 bases in between. CDR3 nucleotides: TGTGCCAGCATTGGACAACCAGAAGCTTTCTTT. Amino acid sequence: CASIGQPEAFF.

V is TRBV18 and J is TRBJ2-3; no clear D. Germline CDR1 KGHSH, CDR2 LQKENI. V lost 6 bases to trimming and J lost 3 bases, with 16 bases between them. The CDR3 is made up of 15 amino acids. DNA for the CDR3: TGTGCCAGCTCCCCGAGCGCAGAAGATACAGATACGCAGTATTTT. Translation gives CASSPSAEDTDTQYF.

The V gene is TRBV2, the J gene TRBJ1-5; no firm D call. The germline CDR1 and CDR2 sequences are SNHLY and FYNNEI. This CDR3 contains 12 residues. V gave up 8 bases and J gave up 6 bases, with 11 bases separating them. CDR3 protein: CASGGLGQPQHF. The CDR3 nucleotides are TGTGCCAGCGGCGGCTTAGGTCAGCCCCAGCATTTT.

The chain is built from TRBV9 and TRBJ2-5, with TRBD2 matching 8 bases. The CDR3 runs 15 residues. Germline V gives CDR1 SGDLS, CDR2 YYNGEE. V lost 0 bases, J lost 5 bases, and 6 bases stayed unmatched. CDR3 in amino acids: CASSVDSGRAETQYF. The DNA for the CDR3 is TGTGCCAGCAGCGTAGATTCCGGGAGGGCCGAGACCCAGTACTTC.

The chain employs TRBV18 and TRBJ1-1; 8 bases align to TRBD1. The V segment lost 6 bases and the J segment 3 bases; nucleotides outside the gene matches: 6. The CDR3 is 14 residues long. Germline lookup yields CDR1 KGHSH and CDR2 LQKENI. CDR3 in DNA: TGTGCCAGCTCCCCTACAGGGGGGGACACTGAAGCTTTCTTT. It is translated as CASSPTGGDTEAFF.

J is TRBJ1-1 and V is TRBV7-3, with D perhaps matching TRBD1 (5 bases). CDR3 length: 15 amino acids. The V gene lost 5 bases and the J gene lost 0 bases, with 13 bases spanning the gap. Germline loops: CDR1 SGHTA, CDR2 FQGTGA. The DNA for the CDR3 is TGTGCCAGCAGCCCCCAGGGTGGCATGAACACTGAAGCTTTCTTT. Protein: CASSPQGGMNTEAFF.

The chain links TRBV19 to TRBJ1-2; 7 bases are a match to TRBD1. V was clipped by 5 bases and J by 0 bases; unmatched bases: 6. This CDR3 spans 15 amino acids. Looked up from germline, CDR1 is LNHDA and CDR2 is SQIVND (reference sequence). In DNA form, the CDR3 reads TGTGCCAGTAGTCCCCGGACAGGTTCTAACTATGGCTACACCTTC. Its translation: CASSPRTGSNYGYTF. Full variable domain (outside the CDR3, taken from reference TRBV19 and TRBJ1-2): DGGITQSPKYLFRKEGQNVTLSCEQNLNHDAMYWYRQDPGQGLRLIYYSQIVNDFQKGDIAEGYSVSREKKESFPLTVTSAQKNPTAFYLCASSPRTGSNYGYTFGSGTRLTVV.

V and J are TRBV10-2 and TRBJ1-1; no clear D gene. Germline lookup yields CDR1 WSHSY and CDR2 SAAADI. The CDR3 consists of 15 residues. V lost 10 bases to trimming and J lost 0 bases, with 18 bases between them. CDR3 sequence: CATHPRIDMNTEAFF. The CDR3 DNA reads TGCGCCACCCATCCCCGAATAGACATGAACACTGAAGCTTTCTTT.

The chain joins TRBV4-1 to TRBJ2-1, with 12 bases identical to TRBD1. The V and J ends lost 4 bases and 9 bases, in that order; junction bases with no gene match: 7. The CDR3 runs 15 residues. From germline, CDR1 is MGHRA and CDR2 YSYEKL. CDR3 region: CASSLRDRGQSEQFF. The CDR3 DNA reads TGCGCCAGCAGCCTCCGGGACAGGGGGCAAAGTGAGCAGTTCTTC.

The chain combines TRBV5-1 with TRBJ2-3; no reliable D call. The CDR3 is made up of 14 amino acids. The V gene's germline CDR1 is SGHRS and CDR2 YFSETQ. The V and J ends lost 5 bases and 2 bases respectively, with 12 bases between them. CDR3 sequence reads: CASSPQAYTDTQYF. CDR3 nucleotides: TGCGCCAGCAGTCCCCAAGCATACACAGATACGCAGTATTTT.

The V gene is TRBV6-5, the J gene TRBJ2-5; 10 bases map to TRBD1. The CDR3 covers 15 residues. V lost 8 bases to trimming and J lost 5 bases; unmatched junction nucleotides: 11. Germline CDR1 and CDR2: MNHEY and SVGAGI. The CDR3 region has the DNA TGTGCCAGCTCCCCGGGGACAGGGGATATGGAGACCCAGTACTTC. Translation: CASSPGTGDMETQYF.

The chain joins TRBV5-1 to TRBJ2-5, with D possibly being TRBD2 (5 bases). CDR1 and CDR2 from the germline V gene are SGHRS and YFSETQ. The V gene lost 5 bases and the J gene lost 3 bases, with 20 bases spanning the gap. The CDR3 loop spans 16 amino acids. For the CDR3, the DNA is TGCGCCAGCAGACTACCAGTAGCGACATCCGAAGAGACCCAGTACTTC. This sequence encodes CASRLPVATSEETQYF.

V usage is TRBV29-1 and J usage is TRBJ1-2; D is perhaps TRBD1 (5 bases). Deletions cut 8 bases from V and 3 bases from J, with 16 bases between. Germline V gives CDR1 SQVTM, CDR2 ANQGSEA. The CDR3 contains 13 residues. The CDR3, as DNA: TGCAGCACGCGGACGGGAGGGGACTATGGCTACACCTTC. Encoded protein: CSTRTGGDYGYTF.

The chain couples TRBV30 to TRBJ1-4, with D possibly TRBD1 on 5 matching bases. Germline V gene lookup returns CDR1 GTSNPN and CDR2 SVGIG (reference sequence). The CDR3 sequence is 13 residues long. V gave up 0 bases and J gave up 3 bases, with 5 bases separating them. The CDR3 sequence: CAWSVGANEKLFF. CDR3 nucleotides: TGTGCCTGGAGTGTAGGGGCTAATGAAAAACTGTTTTTT.

V gene TRBV21-1 combines with J gene TRBJ2-5; the tabulated D call, TRBD1, remains unverified against the DNA. TRBV21-1 is classified as a pseudogene. The CDR3 is 17 residues long. DNA for the CDR3: TGTGCCAGCAGCACCCCGGACAGGGAAAACTTTCAAGAGACCCAGTACTTC. Its translation is CASSTPDRENFQETQYF.

This chain connects TRBV5-4 to TRBJ2-1; D unclear. The germline V gene encodes CDR1 SGHNT and CDR2 YYREEE (reference sequence). CDR3 length: 16 amino acids. V was shortened by 0 bases and J by 0 bases, with 10 bases between the two germline ends. The CDR3 spells CASSLDPESSYNEQFF. As DNA, the CDR3 is TGTGCCAGCAGCTTGGATCCTGAGAGCTCCTACAATGAGCAGTTCTTC.

The CDR3 region is CASSPRTSGRGAGELFF. CDR3 in DNA: TGTGCCAGCAGCCCCCGGACTAGCGGGAGAGGAGCCGGGGAGCTGTTTTTT. The gene calls are TRBV9 and TRBJ2-2; 13 bases fit TRBD2. J was trimmed by 6 bases and V by 4 bases; bases with no gene match: 9. The V gene's germline CDR1 is SGDLS and CDR2 YYNGEE. This CDR3 region has 17 residues.

V usage is TRBV27 and J usage is TRBJ1-1; the match to TRBD1 covers 8 bases. CDR3 length: 14 residues. CDR1 MNHEY and CDR2 SMNVEV come from the germline V gene (reference sequence). The trim removed 4 bases at V and 8 bases at J, leaving 9 bases unmatched. This chain's CDR3 is CASSSFLRTGEAFF. DNA of the CDR3: TGTGCCAGCAGTTCGTTCCTCCGGACAGGGGAAGCTTTCTTT.

The chain is built from TRBV4-1 and TRBJ1-6; 9 bases are shared with TRBD1. Germline CDR1 is MGHRA and CDR2 is YSYEKL. V was pared by 4 bases and J by 4 bases, with 11 bases of the junction left unmatched. The CDR3 is 18 amino acids. The CDR3 sequence: CASSPGQGTTFYNSPLHF. The CDR3, as DNA: TGCGCCAGCAGCCCCGGACAGGGGACTACTTTTTATAATTCACCCCTCCACTTT.

V and J are TRBV18 and TRBJ2-1; TRBD2 aligns across 13 bases. This CDR3 is 16 amino acids long. The germline CDR1 and CDR2 sequences are KGHSH and LQKENI. The ends lost 2 bases at V and 7 bases at J; junction bases unmatched: 5. CDR3 nucleotide sequence: TGTGCCAGCTCACCATTGACTAGCGGGAGGTTGAATGAGCAGTTCTTC. This translates into CASSPLTSGRLNEQFF.